This T cell receptor beta chain was recorded in a study of breast tumors, draining lymph nodes, adjacent tissues. Study findings and constraints: Tumor and nontumor repertoires were significantly more similar in luminal-like than in basal-like breast cancer. Tumor TCR diversity was below lymph nodes but above nontumor tissue. Data only fit, rather than demonstrated, lymph node origin of most tumor T cells.

TCRdb redid the calling of the multiplex PCR reads with MiXCR, one entry per CDR3 protein. The sample lists 66,000 or so distinct CDR3 sequences, around 43% occurring once. Many counts were recorded for this clonotype. Its antigen is unknown. The germline CDR1 and CDR2 sequences are LNHDA and SQIVND (reference sequence). Germline trimming cut 1 base from V and 12 bases from J; bases unmatched to any gene: 5. This CDR3 region has 13 residues. This rearrangement joins TRBV19 to TRBJ2-1; the match to TRBD1 covers 8 bases. This TCR derives from a female donor with breast cancer. Some clones in this sample may be carry-over from other donors' samples. Sequencing was carried out using breast tumor tissue. The CDR3 DNA reads TGTGCCAGTAGTATAGTTGGACAGGGAGTGCAGTTCTTC. Its protein product is CASSIVGQGVQFF. The variable domain in full, with the rest retrieved from reference TRBV19 and TRBJ2-1, is DGGITQSPKYLFRKEGQNVTLSCEQNLNHDAMYWYRQDPGQGLRLIYYSQIVNDFQKGDIAEGYSVSREKKESFPLTVTSAQKNPTAFYLCASSIVGQGVQFFGPGTRLTVL.